Below are 18 T cell receptor beta chains sequenced from a single sample in a study of blood T cell repertoires in COVID-19. Using immunoSEQ multiplex PCR, the repertoire was profiled, and TCRdb retains in-frame clones only, with some absent. The sample comprises more than 150,000 clones, roughly 89% of which are singletons, and approximately 0.64% rests with the top ten. The material sequenced was peripheral blood. The receptors shown here come from a man in his fifties with acute or convalescent COVID-19.

This clone showed up just a few times. The chain links TRBV4-2 to TRBJ2-1, with TRBD2 matching 8 bases. The trim removed 0 bases at V and 5 bases at J, leaving 6 bases unmatched. Germline values: CDR1 LGHNA, CDR2 YNFKEQ. The CDR3 consists of 16 residues. The CDR3 loop is CASSQEGTGGHNEQFF. The CDR3 bases are TGTGCCAGCAGCCAAGAAGGAACGGGAGGGCACAATGAGCAGTTCTTC.

The V gene is TRBV29-1, the J gene TRBJ2-2; maybe TRBD1 (6 bases). Trimming removed 5 bases at V and 4 bases at J, with 11 bases between. Germline V gene data show CDR1 as SQVTM and CDR2 as ANQGSEA. CDR3 length equals 13 residues. The CDR3 coding sequence is TGCAGCGTTTTGGACAGTACCACCGGGGAGCTGTTTTTT. Translation gives CSVLDSTTGELFF.

The chain is built from TRBV2 and TRBJ1-2, with TRBD1 as a possible D gene (6 bases). V gave up 6 bases and J gave up 6 bases, with 23 bases separating them. The CDR3 runs to 16 residues. The germline V gene encodes CDR1 SNHLY and CDR2 FYNNEI. CDR3 in amino acids: CASRLDRDGGDNGYTF. In DNA, the CDR3 is TGTGCCAGCAGGCTAGATCGGGACGGTGGGGACAATGGCTACACCTTC.

This clone was seen more than once but under ten times. The genes are TRBV30 and TRBJ1-1, with D possibly matching TRBD1 (5 bases). V was pared by 4 bases and J by 0 bases, with 9 bases between. The CDR3 is 13 amino acids. The germline gives CDR1 GTSNPN, CDR2 SVGIG (reference sequence). The CDR3 loop reads CAWKQEMNTEAFF. CDR3 coding DNA: TGTGCCTGGAAACAGGAAATGAACACTGAAGCTTTCTTT.

The chain combines TRBV18 with TRBJ1-6; D is unresolved. Looked up from germline, CDR1 is KGHSH and CDR2 is LQKENI. The CDR3 is made up of 14 amino acids. Deletions cut 2 bases from V and 5 bases from J, with 7 bases between. CDR3 sequence reads: CASSPMQDNSPLHF. CDR3 coding DNA: TGTGCCAGCTCACCAATGCAGGATAATTCACCCCTCCACTTT.

This chain joins TRBV6-1 and TRBJ1-5, with TRBD1 matching over 7 bases. The CDR3 runs 20 residues. V trimming: 4 bases; J trimming: 1 base; junction bases outside the gene matches: 19. Germline CDR1 is MNHNS and CDR2 is SASEGT. CDR3 region: CASSGFSAGGIRGSNQPQHF. In DNA, the CDR3 is TGTGCCAGCAGTGGTTTTTCGGCAGGGGGTATCAGGGGGAGCAATCAGCCCCAGCATTTT.

The genes are TRBV18 and TRBJ2-5, with TRBD1 identical over 8 bases. The CDR3 has 13 amino acids. The V segment lost 8 bases and the J segment 5 bases; nucleotides outside the gene matches: 7. Germline V gene sequence: CDR1 KGHSH, CDR2 LQKENI. This CDR3 is CASGQGAGETQYF. The CDR3 DNA sequence: TGTGCCAGCGGACAGGGAGCCGGGGAGACCCAGTACTTC. The full variable domain, rest sourced from reference TRBV18 and TRBJ2-5, is NAGVMQNPRHLVRRRGQEARLRCSPMKGHSHVYWYRQLPEEGLKFMVYLQKENIIDESGMPKERFSAEFPKEGPSILRIQQVVRGDSAAYFCASGQGAGETQYFGPGTRLLVL.

The table lists this clone with a few counts. J is TRBJ2-1 and V is TRBV4-2; maybe TRBD2 (6 bases). In germline, CDR1 is LGHNA, CDR2 YNFKEQ. The germline V and J ends were trimmed by 4 bases and 1 base, with 20 bases remaining between them. The CDR3 extends over 18 amino acids. The CDR3 loop reads CASSPKGPGLLSYNEQFF. Here the CDR3 DNA reads TGTGCCAGCAGCCCCAAGGGCCCGGGACTCCTTTCCTACAATGAGCAGTTCTTC.

The rearrangement joins TRBV7-2 to TRBJ1-5; TRBD1 matches 7 bases. After removal of 5 bases from V and 4 bases from J, the junction contained 2 bases not matched to a gene. This CDR3 has 13 amino acids. Germline CDR1 is SGHTA and CDR2 is FQGNSA. DNA of the CDR3: TGTGCCAGCAGCGTCAGGGGGAATCAGCCCCAGCATTTT. Its protein product is CASSVRGNQPQHF.

This chain joins TRBV2 and TRBJ2-7, with D unclear. The CDR3 is made up of 12 amino acids. The V gene lost 5 bases and the J gene lost 4 bases, with 9 bases spanning the gap. Germline V gives CDR1 SNHLY, CDR2 FYNNEI. The DNA of the CDR3 is TGTGCCAGCAGTCCCTCTCTGTACGAGCAGTACGTC. It translates to CASSPSLYEQYV.

The chain is built from TRBV6-5 and TRBJ2-2; D is undetermined. The CDR3 is 15 residues long. Germline assignment: CDR1 MNHEY and CDR2 SVGAGI. V lost 5 bases to trimming and J lost 6 bases, with 16 bases between them. CDR3 amino acids: CASSPLPEDPGELFF. CDR3 sequence (DNA): TGTGCCAGCAGTCCTCTACCTGAGGATCCCGGGGAGCTGTTTTTT.

The chain uses TRBV6-2 or TRBV6-3 and TRBJ1-5; no clear D gene. Per germline, CDR1 MNHEY and CDR2 SVGEGT. V lost 4 bases and J 5 bases, leaving 12 bases between the germline ends. CDR3 length: 14 residues. CDR3 sequence: CASSSLGRDQPQHF. The CDR3 DNA follows: TGTGCCAGCAGTTCGCTAGGGAGGGATCAGCCCCAGCATTTT.

This chain uses TRBV6-2 or TRBV6-3 with TRBJ2-4, with TRBD2 identical over 10 bases. Per the germline V gene, CDR1 is MNHEY and CDR2 is SVGEGT. Trimming at V came to 4 bases and at J to 1 base, leaving 10 bases not matched to a gene. This CDR3 is 18 amino acids long. For the CDR3, the DNA is TGTGCCAGCAGTTCACCCTTAGCGGGGGGCGAGGCCAAAAACATTCAGTACTTC. Translated: CASSSPLAGGEAKNIQYF.

This chain connects TRBV2 to TRBJ2-2; TRBD2 might be the D (9 bases). The CDR3 is made up of 18 amino acids. The V gene lost 11 bases and the J gene lost 4 bases, with 29 bases spanning the gap. Germline V CDR1 and CDR2: SNHLY, FYNNEI. This CDR3 is CAWRGGKTGTGPTGELFF. Here the CDR3 DNA reads TGTGCCTGGCGGGGGGGGAAAACCGGGACAGGTCCCACCGGGGAGCTGTTTTTT.

DNA for the CDR3: TGTGCCTGGAGTGGACAGGGCGGCTATGGCTACACCTTC. It is translated as CAWSGQGGYGYTF. The chain employs TRBV30 and TRBJ1-2, with 7 bases fitting TRBD1. Germline loops: CDR1 GTSNPN, CDR2 SVGIG (reference sequence). V trimming: 1 base; J trimming: 4 bases; junction bases outside the gene matches: 3. The CDR3 runs to 13 residues.

This chain joins TRBV5-8 and TRBJ2-3; possible D gene TRBD1, 5 bases. Per germline, CDR1 SGHTS and CDR2 YDEGEE. Trimming took 0 bases from V and 0 from J, leaving 8 bases between them. The CDR3 contains 15 residues. Here the CDR3 DNA reads TGTGCCAGCAGCTTGGATGGGGCTAGCACAGATACGCAGTATTTT. Translation: CASSLDGASTDTQYF. The whole variable domain, filled in from reference TRBV5-8 and TRBJ2-3, reads EAGVTQSPTHLIKTRGQQATLRCSPISGHTSVYWYQQALGLGLQFLLWYDEGEERNRGNFPPRFSGRQFPNYSSELNVNALELEDSALYLCASSLDGASTDTQYFGPGTRLTVL.

The chain combines TRBV25-1 with TRBJ2-2; TRBD1 aligns across 9 bases. The V gene end was trimmed by 11 bases and the J gene end by 5 bases; junction bases not matched to a gene: 12. Germline CDR1 is MGHDK and CDR2 is SYGVNS. This CDR3 is built from 15 residues. CDR3 sequence: CAADPGQGLTGELFF. CDR3 coding DNA: TGTGCCGCGGACCCGGGACAGGGCTTGACCGGGGAGCTGTTTTTT.

The chain joins TRBV28 to TRBJ2-7; D not resolved. V was cut by 5 bases and J by 2 bases, with 13 bases left in between. This CDR3 region has 14 residues. Germline lookup yields CDR1 MDHEN and CDR2 SYDVKM. The CDR3 protein is CASSPALGTYEQYV. CDR3 in DNA: TGTGCCAGCAGTCCCGCCCTAGGTACCTACGAGCAGTACGTC.